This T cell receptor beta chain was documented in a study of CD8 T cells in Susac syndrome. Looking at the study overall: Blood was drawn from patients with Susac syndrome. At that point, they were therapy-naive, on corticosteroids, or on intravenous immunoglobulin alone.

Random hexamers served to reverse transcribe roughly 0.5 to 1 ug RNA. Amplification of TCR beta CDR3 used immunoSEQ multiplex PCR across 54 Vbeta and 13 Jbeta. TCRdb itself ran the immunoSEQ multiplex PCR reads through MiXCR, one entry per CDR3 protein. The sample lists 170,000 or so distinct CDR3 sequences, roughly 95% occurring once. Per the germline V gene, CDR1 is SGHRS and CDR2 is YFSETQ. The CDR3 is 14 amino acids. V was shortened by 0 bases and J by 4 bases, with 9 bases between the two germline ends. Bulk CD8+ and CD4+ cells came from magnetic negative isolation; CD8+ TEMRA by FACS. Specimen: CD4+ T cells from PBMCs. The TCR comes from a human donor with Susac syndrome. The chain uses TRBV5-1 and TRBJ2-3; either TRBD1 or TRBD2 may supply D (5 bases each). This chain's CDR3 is CASSLAQEADTQYF. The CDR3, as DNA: TGCGCCAGCAGCTTGGCACAGGAGGCAGATACGCAGTATTTT.